This T cell receptor (beta chain) was retrieved from a study of blood T cell repertoires in COVID-19. Turning to the study itself: The analysed material was cDNA or gDNA that came from T cells, B-cell-depleted T cells, or PBMCs.

Germline V gives CDR1 SGHTA, CDR2 FQGNSA. Trimming cost V 5 bases and J 7 bases; bases outside gene matches: 14. There are 16 residues in the CDR3. Each participant's cohort was designated according to participant-reported clinical history. Authors' analysis steps: The assay estimated nucleated cells by amplifying reference gene primers. Measured with immunoSEQ multiplex PCR; TCRdb has only the in-frame clones, and not every one. V and J calls and clone size are copied from that table; D and trimming were computed from the DNA. The repertoire consists of more than 250,000 clones, with around 88% occurring once and the leading ten covering 5.5% to 7%.

The source of this sequence is a woman in her thirties or forties who had recovered from COVID-19. The V and J genes are TRBV7-2 and TRBJ2-7; 10 positions match TRBD1. Specimen: PBMCs or T cells enriched from blood (not recorded which). The CDR3: CASSISPGQGMGEQYF. As DNA, the CDR3 is TGTGCCAGCAGCATTTCTCCGGGACAGGGGATGGGGGAGCAGTACTTC.